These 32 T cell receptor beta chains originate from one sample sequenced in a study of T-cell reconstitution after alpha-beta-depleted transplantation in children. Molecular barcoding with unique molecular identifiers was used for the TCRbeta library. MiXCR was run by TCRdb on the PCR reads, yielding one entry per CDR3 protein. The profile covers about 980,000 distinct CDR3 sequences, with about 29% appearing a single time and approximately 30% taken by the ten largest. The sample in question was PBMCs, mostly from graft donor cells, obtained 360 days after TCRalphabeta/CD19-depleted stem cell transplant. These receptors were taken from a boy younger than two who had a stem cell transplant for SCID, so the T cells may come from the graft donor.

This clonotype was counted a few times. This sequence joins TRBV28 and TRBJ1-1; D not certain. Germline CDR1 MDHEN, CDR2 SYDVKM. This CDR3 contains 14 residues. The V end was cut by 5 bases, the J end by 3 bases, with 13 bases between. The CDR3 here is CASSALGVYTEAFF. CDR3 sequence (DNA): TGTGCCAGCAGTGCGCTTGGGGTCTACACTGAAGCTTTCTTT.

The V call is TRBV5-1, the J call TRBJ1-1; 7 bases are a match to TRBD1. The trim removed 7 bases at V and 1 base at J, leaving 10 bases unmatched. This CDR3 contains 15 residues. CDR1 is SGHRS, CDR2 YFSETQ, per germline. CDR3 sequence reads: CASRLLDRQNTEAFF. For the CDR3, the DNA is TGCGCCAGCCGACTTTTGGACAGGCAGAACACTGAAGCTTTCTTT.

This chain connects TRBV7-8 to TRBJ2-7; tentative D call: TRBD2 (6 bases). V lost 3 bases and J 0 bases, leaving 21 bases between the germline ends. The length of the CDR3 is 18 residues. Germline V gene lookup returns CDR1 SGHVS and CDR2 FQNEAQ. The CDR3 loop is CASSFRLNVVGSSYEQYF. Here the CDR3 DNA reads TGTGCCAGCAGCTTCAGGCTCAACGTTGTCGGGAGCTCCTACGAGCAGTACTTC.

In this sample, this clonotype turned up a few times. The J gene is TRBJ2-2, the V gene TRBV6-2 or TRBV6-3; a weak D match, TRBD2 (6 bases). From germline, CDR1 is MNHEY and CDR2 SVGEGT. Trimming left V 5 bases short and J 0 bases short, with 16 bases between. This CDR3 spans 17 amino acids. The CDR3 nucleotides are TGTGCCAGCAGTAAGGCCCCGGGGGATACGAACACCGGGGAGCTGTTTTTT. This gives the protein CASSKAPGDTNTGELFF.

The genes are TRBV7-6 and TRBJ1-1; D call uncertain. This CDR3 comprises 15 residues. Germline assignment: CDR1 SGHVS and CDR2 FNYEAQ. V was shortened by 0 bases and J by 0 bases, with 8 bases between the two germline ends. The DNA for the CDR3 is TGTGCCAGCAGCTTAGCACCTCCGATGAACACTGAAGCTTTCTTT. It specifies CASSLAPPMNTEAFF.

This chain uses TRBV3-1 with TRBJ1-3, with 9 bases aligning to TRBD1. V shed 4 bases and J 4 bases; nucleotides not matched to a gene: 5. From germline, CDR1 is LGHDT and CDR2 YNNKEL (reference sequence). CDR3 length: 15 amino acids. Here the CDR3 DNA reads TGTGCCAGCAGCCCAAGAGGGACAGGGGGAAACACCATATATTTT. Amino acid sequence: CASSPRGTGGNTIYF.

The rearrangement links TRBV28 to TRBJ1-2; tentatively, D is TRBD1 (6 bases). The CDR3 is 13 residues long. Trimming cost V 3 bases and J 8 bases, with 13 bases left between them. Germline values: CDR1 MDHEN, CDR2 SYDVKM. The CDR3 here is CASSFARGWGYTF. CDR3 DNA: TGTGCCAGCAGTTTTGCCAGGGGATGGGGCTACACCTTC.

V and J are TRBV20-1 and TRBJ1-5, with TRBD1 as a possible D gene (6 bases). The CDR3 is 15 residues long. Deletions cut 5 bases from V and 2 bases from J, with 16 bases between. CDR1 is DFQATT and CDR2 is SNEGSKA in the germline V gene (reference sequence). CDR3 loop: CSAPKAGAGNQPQHF. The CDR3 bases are TGCAGTGCTCCCAAGGCAGGGGCCGGCAATCAGCCCCAGCATTTT.

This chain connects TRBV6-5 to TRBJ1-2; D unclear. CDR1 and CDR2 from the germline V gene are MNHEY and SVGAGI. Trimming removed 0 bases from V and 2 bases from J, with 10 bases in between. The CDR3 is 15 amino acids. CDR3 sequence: CASSYSWTYNYGYTF. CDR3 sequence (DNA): TGTGCCAGCAGTTACTCGTGGACGTACAACTATGGCTACACCTTC.

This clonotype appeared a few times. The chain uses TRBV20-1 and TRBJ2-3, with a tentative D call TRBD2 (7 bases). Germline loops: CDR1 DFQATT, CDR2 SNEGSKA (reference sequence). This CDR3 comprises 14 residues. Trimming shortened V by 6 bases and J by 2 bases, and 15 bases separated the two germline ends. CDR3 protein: CSAELGGVTDTQYF. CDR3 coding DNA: TGCAGTGCCGAATTAGGGGGGGTCACAGATACGCAGTATTTT.

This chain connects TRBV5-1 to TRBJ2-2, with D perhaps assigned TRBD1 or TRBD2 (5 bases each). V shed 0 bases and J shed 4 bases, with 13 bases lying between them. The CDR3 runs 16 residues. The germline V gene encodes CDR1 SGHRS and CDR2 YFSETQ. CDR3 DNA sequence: TGCGCCAGCAGCTTGGTGGCAGGGACGGCCACCGGGGAGCTGTTTTTT. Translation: CASSLVAGTATGELFF.

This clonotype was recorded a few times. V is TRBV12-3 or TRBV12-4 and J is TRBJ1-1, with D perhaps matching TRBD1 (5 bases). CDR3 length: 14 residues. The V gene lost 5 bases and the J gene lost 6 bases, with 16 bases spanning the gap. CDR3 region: CASSRLPVGAEAFF. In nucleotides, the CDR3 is TGTGCCAGCAGTCGTCTTCCTGTGGGGGCTGAAGCTTTCTTT.

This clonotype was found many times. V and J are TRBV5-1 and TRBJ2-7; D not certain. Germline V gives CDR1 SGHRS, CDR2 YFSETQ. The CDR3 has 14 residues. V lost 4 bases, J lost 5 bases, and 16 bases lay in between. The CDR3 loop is CASSLGSLPNEQYF. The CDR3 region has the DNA TGCGCCAGCAGCCTCGGGTCCCTTCCCAACGAGCAGTACTTC. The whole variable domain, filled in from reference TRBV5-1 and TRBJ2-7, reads KAGVTQTPRYLIKTRGQQVTLSCSPISGHRSVSWYQQTPGQGLQFLFEYFSETQRNKGNFPGRFSGRQFSNSRSEMNVSTLELGDSALYLCASSLGSLPNEQYFGPGTRLTVT.

CDR3 sequence (DNA): TGCGCCAGCAGCCCGAGGGCAGCCCCCTACGAGCAGTACTTC. This sequence encodes CASSPRAAPYEQYF. The rearrangement uses TRBV5-1 and TRBJ2-7, with a tentative D call TRBD2 (5 bases). Trimming cost V 4 bases and J 2 bases, with 13 bases left between them. The CDR3 extends over 14 amino acids. Germline V gene lookup returns CDR1 SGHRS and CDR2 YFSETQ.

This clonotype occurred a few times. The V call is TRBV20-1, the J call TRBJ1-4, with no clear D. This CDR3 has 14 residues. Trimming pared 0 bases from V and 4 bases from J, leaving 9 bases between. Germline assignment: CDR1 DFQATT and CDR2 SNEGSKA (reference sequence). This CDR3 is CSARDLQFNEKLFF. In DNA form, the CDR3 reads TGCAGTGCTAGAGATCTACAGTTTAATGAAAAACTGTTTTTT.

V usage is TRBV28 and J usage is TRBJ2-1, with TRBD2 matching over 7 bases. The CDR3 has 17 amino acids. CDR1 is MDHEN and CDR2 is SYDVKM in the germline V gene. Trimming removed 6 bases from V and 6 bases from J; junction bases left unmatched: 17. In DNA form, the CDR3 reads TGTGCCAGCAGAGTCCGTTTTTCTGGGCTAGCGGCCAATGAGCAGTTCTTC. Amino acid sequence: CASRVRFSGLAANEQFF.

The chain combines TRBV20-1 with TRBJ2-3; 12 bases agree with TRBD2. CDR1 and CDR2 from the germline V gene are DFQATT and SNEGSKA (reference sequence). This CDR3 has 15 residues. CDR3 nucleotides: TGCATCTGGGGCCTAGCGGGGGGGCTACCCTATACGCAGTATTTT. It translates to CIWGLAGGLPYTQYF.

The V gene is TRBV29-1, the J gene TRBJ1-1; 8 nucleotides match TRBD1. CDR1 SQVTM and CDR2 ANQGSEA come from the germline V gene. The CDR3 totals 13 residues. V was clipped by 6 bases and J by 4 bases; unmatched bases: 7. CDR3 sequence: CSVAKDRVTEAFF. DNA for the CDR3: TGCAGCGTGGCTAAGGACAGGGTCACTGAAGCTTTCTTT.

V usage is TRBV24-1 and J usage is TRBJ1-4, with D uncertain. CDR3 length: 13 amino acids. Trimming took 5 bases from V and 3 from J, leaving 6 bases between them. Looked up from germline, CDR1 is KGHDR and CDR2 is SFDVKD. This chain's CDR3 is CATSGSANEKLFF. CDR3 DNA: TGTGCCACCAGTGGTTCAGCTAATGAAAAACTGTTTTTT.

The CDR3 is CASSLIRRVPQNTGELFF. The CDR3, as DNA: TGTGCCAGCAGCTTAATACGAAGGGTCCCCCAGAACACCGGGGAGCTGTTTTTT. V is TRBV7-8 and J is TRBJ2-2; D is ambiguous. There are 18 residues in the CDR3. V was cut by 2 bases and J by 1 base, with 17 bases left in between. The germline V gene has CDR1 SGHVS and CDR2 FQNEAQ.

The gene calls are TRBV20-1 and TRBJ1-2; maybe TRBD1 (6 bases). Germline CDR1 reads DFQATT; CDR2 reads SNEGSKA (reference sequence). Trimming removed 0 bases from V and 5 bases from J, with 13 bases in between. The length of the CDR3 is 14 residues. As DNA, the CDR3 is TGCAGTGCTAGAGAGGCGGGGGCAGGATATGGCTACACCTTC. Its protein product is CSAREAGAGYGYTF.

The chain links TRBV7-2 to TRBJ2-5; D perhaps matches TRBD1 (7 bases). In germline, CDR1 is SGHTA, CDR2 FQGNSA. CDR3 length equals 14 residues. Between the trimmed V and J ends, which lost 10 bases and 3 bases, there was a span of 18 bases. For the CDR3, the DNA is TGTGCCACCAGGGGGGTAGATCCCAAAGAGACCCAGTACTTC. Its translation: CATRGVDPKETQYF. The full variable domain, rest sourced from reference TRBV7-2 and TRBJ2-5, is GAGVSQSPSNKVTEKGKDVELRCDPISGHTALYWYRQSLGQGLEFLIYFQGNSAPDKSGLPSDRFSAERTGGSVSTLTIQRTQQEDSAVYLCATRGVDPKETQYFGPGTRLLVL.

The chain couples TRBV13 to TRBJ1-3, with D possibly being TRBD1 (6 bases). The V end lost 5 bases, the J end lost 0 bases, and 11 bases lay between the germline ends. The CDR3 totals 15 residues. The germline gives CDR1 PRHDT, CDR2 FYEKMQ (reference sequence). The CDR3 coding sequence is TGTGCCAGCAGCGTGGACAGCCACTCTGGAAACACCATATATTTT. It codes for CASSVDSHSGNTIYF.

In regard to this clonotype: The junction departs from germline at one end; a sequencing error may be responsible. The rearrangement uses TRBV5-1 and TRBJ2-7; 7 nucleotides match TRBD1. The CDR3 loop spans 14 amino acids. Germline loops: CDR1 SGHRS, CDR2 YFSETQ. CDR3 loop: CAISRGQSSYEQYF. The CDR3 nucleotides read TGCGCCATCAGCCGGGGACAGTCCTCCTACGAGCAGTACTTC.

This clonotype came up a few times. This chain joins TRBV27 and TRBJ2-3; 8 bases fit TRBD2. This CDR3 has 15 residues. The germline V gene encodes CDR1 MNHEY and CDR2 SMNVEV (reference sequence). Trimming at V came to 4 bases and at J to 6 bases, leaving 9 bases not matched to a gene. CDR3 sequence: CASSYDGGAGDTQYF. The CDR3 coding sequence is TGTGCCAGCAGTTACGACGGGGGGGCTGGGGATACGCAGTATTTT.

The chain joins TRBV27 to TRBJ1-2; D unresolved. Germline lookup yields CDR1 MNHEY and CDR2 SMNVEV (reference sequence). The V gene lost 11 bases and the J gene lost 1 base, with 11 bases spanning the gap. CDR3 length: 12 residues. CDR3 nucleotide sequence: TGTGCCCGAGAAATTCGTAACTATGGCTACACCTTC. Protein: CAREIRNYGYTF.

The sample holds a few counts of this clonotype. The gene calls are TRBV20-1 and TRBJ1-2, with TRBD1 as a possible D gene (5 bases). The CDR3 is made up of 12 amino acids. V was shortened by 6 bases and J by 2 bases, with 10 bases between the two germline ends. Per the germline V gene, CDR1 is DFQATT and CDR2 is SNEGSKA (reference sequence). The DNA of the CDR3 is TGCAGTGCCACGACAGTCAACTATGGCTACACCTTC. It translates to CSATTVNYGYTF.

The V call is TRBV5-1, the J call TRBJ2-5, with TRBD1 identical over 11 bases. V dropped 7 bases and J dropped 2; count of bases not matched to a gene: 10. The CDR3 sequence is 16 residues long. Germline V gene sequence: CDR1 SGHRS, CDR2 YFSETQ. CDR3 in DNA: TGCGCCAGCCGAAATTTGGACAGGGGGCCGCAAGAGACCCAGTACTTC. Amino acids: CASRNLDRGPQETQYF.

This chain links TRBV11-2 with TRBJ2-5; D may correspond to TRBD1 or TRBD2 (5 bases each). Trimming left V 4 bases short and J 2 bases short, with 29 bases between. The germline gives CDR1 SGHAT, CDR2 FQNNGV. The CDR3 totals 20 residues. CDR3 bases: TGTGCCAGCAGCTCCTTTAGCCCTTCTTTCCCGGGACGGCCACAAGAGACCCAGTACTTC. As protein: CASSSFSPSFPGRPQETQYF.

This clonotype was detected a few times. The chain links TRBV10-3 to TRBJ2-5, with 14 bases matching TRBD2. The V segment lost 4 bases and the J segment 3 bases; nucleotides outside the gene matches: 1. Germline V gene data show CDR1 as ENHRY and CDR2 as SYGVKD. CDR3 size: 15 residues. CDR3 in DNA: TGTGCCATCAGTGGGGGACTAGCGGGAGAAGAGACCCAGTACTTC. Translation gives CAISGGLAGEETQYF.

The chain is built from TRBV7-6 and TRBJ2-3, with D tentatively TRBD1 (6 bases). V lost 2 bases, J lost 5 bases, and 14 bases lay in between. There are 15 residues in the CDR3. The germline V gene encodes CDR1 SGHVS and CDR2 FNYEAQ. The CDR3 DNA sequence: TGTGCCAGCAGCTTAAACAGGGAAGGACAAGATACGCAGTATTTT. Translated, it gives CASSLNREGQDTQYF. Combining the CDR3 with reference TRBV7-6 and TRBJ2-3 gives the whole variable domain GAGVSQSPRYKVTKRGQDVALRCDPISGHVSLYWYRQALGQGPEFLTYFNYEAQQDKSGLPNDRFSAERPEGSISTLTIQRTEQRDSAMYRCASSLNREGQDTQYFGPGTRLTVL.

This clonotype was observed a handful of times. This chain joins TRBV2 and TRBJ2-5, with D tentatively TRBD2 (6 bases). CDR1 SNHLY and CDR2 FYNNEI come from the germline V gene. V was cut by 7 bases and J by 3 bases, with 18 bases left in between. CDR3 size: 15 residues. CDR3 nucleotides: TGTGCCAGCAAGCCCCTGGGGGGAGTAAAAGAGACCCAGTACTTC. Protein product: CASKPLGGVKETQYF.